The T cell receptor (beta chain) under discussion was sequenced for a study of T cell responses to AZD1222 COVID-19 vaccine (dated by TCRdb to about 2021). Regarding the complete study: AZD1222 recipients with second doses at about 4 weeks or about 12 weeks were pooled, because spike-specific TCR depth and breadth did not differ between schedules. TCR sequencing was performed for 233 trial participants, of whom about 210 were given two doses of AZD1222 and around 25 were given two doses of MenACWY control vaccine. Trial participants were enrolled by age into 18-55, 56-69 and 70-plus year subgroups, with around 150, 28 and 57 TCR-sequenced participants respectively.

The time point label corresponds to: baseline before first vaccination. Samples from vaccinated people were obtained from the UK trials COV001 and COV002, which included a single-blind randomized controlled phase 2/3 trial of AZD1222 (ChAdOx1 nCoV-19) in healthy adults. For TCRbeta chain sequencing, PBMC samples were collected from trial participants at day 0 and at day 28 after the second dose. Ends trimmed: V by 5 bases, J by 5 bases; bases unmatched to a gene: 6. The CDR3 has 13 amino acids, counting the end cysteine and phenylalanine. CDR3 DNA only is kept here, 39 bases in frame from base 1. CDR1 is given as MNHEY and CDR2 as SMNVEV, both from the germline V gene (reference sequence). What the authors observed across the whole study: Conclusions about previously exposed vaccinees are limited because only a handful of AZD1222 recipients were SARS-CoV-2 seropositive at baseline. After two AZD1222 doses, spike-specific TCR breadth and depth were significantly higher than at day 0 and than in MenACWY recipients. In the small 56-69-year group, the increase in depth fell short of significance, most likely because of low power. Most participants were white British and females outnumbered males, and the authors suggested that clonal diversity may have been underestimated. Because no day 14 peak-response samples were available, the repertoires could be characterized only after the peak T cell response. The whole spike protein was spanned by vaccine-associated CD4 TCRs, and dominant responses were seen in regions 160-218 and 743-854. Reportedly, almost half of the unique spike-specific TCRs recognized epitopes lying outside the regions that are mutated in the B.1.351 and B.1.1.7 variants.

The CDR3 regions of human TCRbeta chains were analyzed by immunosequencing. The authors' analysis ran thus. Repertoire TCRs were matched against a reference library of SARS-CoV-2-specific TCRs generated with the MIRA antigen-specificity platform. Breadth was defined as the fraction of unique TCRs that were SARS-CoV-2-associated, and depth was defined as the fraction of total T cells that were SARS-CoV-2-associated. Each spike-specific TCR was assigned to its reactive spike region and to a CD4 or CD8 class using the MIRA data. Log10-transformed breadth and depth values were compared by one-way ANOVA with Sidak's multiple comparisons tests. This is the immuneACCESS table as TCRdb keeps it, with only in-frame sequences that have V and J called. A part of the clones is gone; compared with another copy, unresolved V genes explain less than half, and the rest is unexplained. D and trimming were read from the DNA, whereas the V and J calls and clone size are those reported in that table. This sample holds around 94,000 clones; 86% were observed only once. The top ten clonotypes cover approximately 5% of the sample.

Of note for this clone: Its cognate antigen has yet to be identified. Base qualities are not at hand, and no much larger clone is one base apart.

The receptor was derived from an adult in good health. Sequencing was performed on peripheral blood, taken on day 0 of AZD1222 vaccination. The receptor chain draws on TRBV27 and TRBJ2-7; 7 central nucleotides agree with TRBD1. The nucleotide sequence reads as follows: TGTGCCAGCAGTGGGGACAGTCGGCACGAGCAGTACTTC. It translates to CASSGDSRHEQYF.